This T cell receptor beta chain was captured in a study of shared clonotypes between healthy human individuals. Study findings and constraints: The authors sampled blood alone, and tissue repertoires likely differ.

On this clone: No antigen is known for it.

CD8 cells classed as naive were CD45RO-negative and positively selected for CCR7, excluding terminally differentiated effector memory CD45RA+ cells. Several immunoSEQ 96-well plates shared each subset's DNA, each plate a replicate. Repertoires were generated with immunoSEQ multiplex PCR, while TCRdb's copy carries only in-frame clones and drops some. The table includes about 2 million clones, approximately 94% detected once. Material for sequencing was naive CD8+ T cells sorted from blood. The receptor was derived from a man younger than 35 in good health.

CDR3 amino acids: CASSLTGTGREKLFF. CDR3 DNA: TGTGCCAGCAGCTTAACGGGGACAGGAAGAGAAAAACTGTTTTTT. The rearrangement uses TRBV7-2 and TRBJ1-4, with TRBD1 identical over 8 bases. V gave up 2 bases and J gave up 8 bases; unmatched junction bases: 7. Germline CDR1 SGHTA, CDR2 FQGNSA. The CDR3 spans 15 residues. The full variable domain, in which reference TRBV7-2 and TRBJ1-4 provide the parts outside the CDR3, is GAGVSQSPSNKVTEKGKDVELRCDPISGHTALYWYRQSLGQGLEFLIYFQGNSAPDKSGLPSDRFSAERTGGSVSTLTIQRTQQEDSAVYLCASSLTGTGREKLFFGSGTQLSVL.